One and the same sample provided the 4 T cell receptor beta chains below, sequenced in a study of T cell repertoires in cytomegalovirus infection. Their cognate antigens are unknown. MiXCR was run by TCRdb on the reads, yielding one entry per CDR3 protein. The sample shows about 700,000 distinct CDR3 sequences, roughly 36% of them seen only once. The sequencing here drew on cultured PBMCs, taken from culture after CMV antigen stimulation. Source of these receptors: a human donor in good health (CMV status not recorded). Some clones in this sample may be carry-over from other donors' samples.

The CDR3 bases are TGTGCCAGCAGCGCGGACAATAACTATGGCTACACCTTC. Translating it yields CASSADNNYGYTF. The chain combines TRBV11-2 with TRBJ1-2; a possible D gene is TRBD1 (5 bases). V was trimmed by 5 bases and J by 1 base, leaving 8 bases between them. Germline V CDR1 and CDR2: SGHAT, FQNNGV. This CDR3 has 13 amino acids.

J is TRBJ1-6 and V is TRBV6-1; the D is unclear. Germline values: CDR1 MNHNS, CDR2 SASEGT. V shed 3 bases and J shed 10 bases, with 16 bases lying between them. The CDR3 length is 15 residues. CDR3 loop: CASSDGIPGESPLHF. The CDR3 DNA sequence: TGTGCCAGCAGTGATGGGATTCCTGGAGAGTCACCCCTCCACTTT.

The V and J genes are TRBV4-1 and TRBJ2-5; possible D gene TRBD1, 5 bases. The CDR3 spans 13 residues. With 0 bases removed from V and 6 bases from J, the gap between germline ends came to 8 bases. Germline V gene sequence: CDR1 MGHRA, CDR2 YSYEKL. The CDR3 bases are TGCGCCAGCAGCCAAGATGTGGGGCAGACCCAGTACTTC. Translating it yields CASSQDVGQTQYF.

This clonotype appeared a few times. CDR3 residues: CSALDRDGQDYGYTF. The CDR3 DNA reads as TGCAGTGCCCTCGACAGGGACGGTCAGGACTATGGCTACACCTTC. This chain joins TRBV20-1 and TRBJ1-2, with TRBD1 matching 7 bases. CDR1 DFQATT and CDR2 SNEGSKA come from the germline V gene (reference sequence). After removal of 6 bases from V and 3 bases from J, the junction contained 13 bases not matched to a gene. The CDR3 spans 15 residues.